This T cell receptor (beta chain) appears in the sequencing data of a study of T cells in Graves' hyperthyroidism and ophthalmopathy. Study results and caveats: The model's output predicted ophthalmopathy at a median of 6.5 months prior to onset.

Regions amplified from RNA transcripts were the TCR beta CDR3 regions. The study used the HTBI primer set for a first-round RT-PCR of the TCR CDR3. TCRdb used MiXCR to reprocess the multiplex PCR reads, holding one entry per CDR3 protein. The repertoire holds 300,000 to 400,000 distinct CDR3 sequences, with about 13% as singletons. The germline gives CDR1 SGHTA, CDR2 FQGNSA. After removal of 2 bases from V and 3 bases from J, the junction contained 2 bases not matched to a gene. The CDR3 length is 15 residues. Cells are PBMCs isolated from about 10 ml of fresh blood. This clonotype was observed a handful of times. Antigen: not known.

The sequence was collected from a woman aged 18-29 years with Graves' hyperthyroidism. What was sequenced was blood. The rearrangement uses TRBV7-2 and TRBJ2-5, with TRBD2 matching over 11 bases. The CDR3 spells CASSLQLAGEETQYF. In DNA, the CDR3 is TGTGCCAGCAGCTTACAACTAGCGGGAGAAGAGACCCAGTACTTC.